The rows below give T cell receptor beta chains drawn from one sample of a study of shared clonotypes between healthy human individuals. Clones were sequenced by immunoSEQ multiplex PCR, and TCRdb holds only the in-frame ones, with some missing. The table has roughly 700,000 clones, roughly 87% seen once. Sequenced material: memory CD8+ T cells from PBMCs. The receptors shown here come from a man aged 18 to 30 in good health. Some clones in this sample may be carry-over from other donors' samples. Each CDR3 is given with its conserved first and last residue. The order of the fields is CDR3 DNA, CDR3 protein, J gene, V gene, D gene, clone size. D genes are given only for firm matches. Rows may omit the clone size; those that give it use once, few, many or a size class.

CDR3 DNA: TGTGCCAGCAGTTTATCGGGAGACCACCAAGAGACCCAGTACTTC; CDR3 protein: CASSLSGDHQETQYF; J gene: TRBJ2-5; V gene: TRBV28; D gene: -; clone size: -
CDR3 DNA: TGTGCCAGCAGCTTCGGGGGGCCCGGGGCCAAAAACATTCAGTACTTC; CDR3 protein: CASSFGGPGAKNIQYF; J gene: TRBJ2-4; V gene: TRBV5-6; D gene: -; clone size: -
CDR3 DNA: TGTGCCAGCAGTTCGGACAGGGGCAATCAGCCCCAGCATTTT; CDR3 protein: CASSSDRGNQPQHF; J gene: TRBJ1-5; V gene: TRBV28; D gene: TRBD1; clone size: -
CDR3 DNA: TGTGCCAGCAGCTTGGGATCCACTGAAGCTTTCTTT; CDR3 protein: CASSLGSTEAFF; J gene: TRBJ1-1; V gene: TRBV7-9; D gene: -; clone size: once
CDR3 DNA: TGTGCCAGCAGTTTATCGCCCTCCTTAGCCGCCACTGAAGCTTTCTTT; CDR3 protein: CASSLSPSLAATEAFF; J gene: TRBJ1-1; V gene: TRBV27; D gene: -; clone size: -
CDR3 DNA: TGCGCCAGCAGCCAAGTGTCAGATAGCAATCAGCCCCAGCATTTT; CDR3 protein: CASSQVSDSNQPQHF; J gene: TRBJ1-5; V gene: TRBV4-1; D gene: -; clone size: -
CDR3 DNA: TGTGCCAGCAGCTTAGGACTTCCGGGACGGAGCAATCAGCCCCAGCATTTT; CDR3 protein: CASSLGLPGRSNQPQHF; J gene: TRBJ1-5; V gene: TRBV7-9; D gene: -; clone size: -
CDR3 DNA: TGTGCCAGCAGCTTCAACAGGGATTGGAAAGAGACCCAGTACTTC; CDR3 protein: CASSFNRDWKETQYF; J gene: TRBJ2-5; V gene: TRBV5-5; D gene: -; clone size: -
CDR3 DNA: TGTGCCAGCAGACCGACACCCGGGACTAGCGGGAGGGCCGTCGATGAGCAGTTCTTC; CDR3 protein: CASRPTPGTSGRAVDEQFF; J gene: TRBJ2-1; V gene: TRBV7-9; D gene: TRBD2; clone size: -
CDR3 DNA: TGTGCCAGCAGCCTCGTCGAGGCCCCCACCTTC; CDR3 protein: CASSLVEAPTF; J gene: TRBJ1-2; V gene: TRBV2; D gene: -; clone size: -
CDR3 DNA: TGTGCCAGCAGTTTACCGGGACAGGGAGGGCAGCCCCAGCATTTT; CDR3 protein: CASSLPGQGGQPQHF; J gene: TRBJ1-5; V gene: TRBV28; D gene: TRBD1; clone size: few
CDR3 DNA: TGTGCCAGCAGTTTTGGGCAGGGGGGGAGTGAGCAGTTCTTC; CDR3 protein: CASSFGQGGSEQFF; J gene: TRBJ2-1; V gene: TRBV28; D gene: -; clone size: -
CDR3 DNA: TGTGCCAGCAGCCCCCGCGTCTCCTACGAGCAGTACTTC; CDR3 protein: CASSPRVSYEQYF; J gene: TRBJ2-7; V gene: TRBV27; D gene: -; clone size: -
CDR3 DNA: TGTGCCAGCAGCTTCTCACCCAAGGGCGTGAACACTGAAGCTTTCTTT; CDR3 protein: CASSFSPKGVNTEAFF; J gene: TRBJ1-1; V gene: TRBV5-6; D gene: -; clone size: -
CDR3 DNA: TGTGCCAGCACGCACCGGGACTCTCCCTACAATGAGCAGTTCTTC; CDR3 protein: CASTHRDSPYNEQFF; J gene: TRBJ2-1; V gene: TRBV6-6; D gene: -; clone size: -
CDR3 DNA: TGCGCCAGCAGCCAAGATTCGTTGGCAGGGGGGTGGAATGAGCAGTTCTTC; CDR3 protein: CASSQDSLAGGWNEQFF; J gene: TRBJ2-1; V gene: TRBV4-1; D gene: -; clone size: -
CDR3 DNA: TGTGCCAGCAACTTTTATAAGTCCGCCTATGGCTACACCTTC; CDR3 protein: CASNFYKSAYGYTF; J gene: TRBJ1-2; V gene: TRBV2; D gene: -; clone size: once
CDR3 DNA: TGCGCCAGCAGCCCAGAGACAGGGGGCAGGTACGAGCAGTACTTC; CDR3 protein: CASSPETGGRYEQYF; J gene: TRBJ2-7; V gene: TRBV5-1; D gene: TRBD1; clone size: -
CDR3 DNA: TGTGCCAGCAGTGACCAGAACACTGAAGCTTTCTTT; CDR3 protein: CASSDQNTEAFF; J gene: TRBJ1-1; V gene: TRBV2; D gene: -; clone size: few
CDR3 DNA: TGTGCCAGCAGCTTAGAGACGGTCAGTCAGAGCTCCTACGAGCAGTACTTC; CDR3 protein: CASSLETVSQSSYEQYF; J gene: TRBJ2-7; V gene: TRBV7-8; D gene: -; clone size: once
CDR3 DNA: TGTGCCAGCAGCCCCTCAGCCCATGCGATCCCCCAAGCTTTCTTT; CDR3 protein: CASSPSAHAIPQAFF; J gene: TRBJ1-1; V gene: TRBV13; D gene: -; clone size: -
CDR3 DNA: TGCACCAGCAGCCCTGGGACAGATCTCTACGAGCAGTACTTC; CDR3 protein: CTSSPGTDLYEQYF; J gene: TRBJ2-7; V gene: TRBV1; D gene: -; clone size: -
CDR3 DNA: TGCAGCGTTGTGGGCAGGGGGGCAAGCTATGGCTACACCTTC; CDR3 protein: CSVVGRGASYGYTF; J gene: TRBJ1-2; V gene: TRBV29-1; D gene: TRBD1; clone size: -
CDR3 DNA: TGTGCCAGCAGCTTATACGTGGGCAGGGCGGTCGCAGATACGCAGTATTTT; CDR3 protein: CASSLYVGRAVADTQYF; J gene: TRBJ2-3; V gene: TRBV7-2; D gene: -; clone size: -
CDR3 DNA: TGTGCCAGCAGCGTAGAGTCGGTGGGAGGGCCCCCTTCCTACGAGCAGTACTTC; CDR3 protein: CASSVESVGGPPSYEQYF; J gene: TRBJ2-7; V gene: TRBV9; D gene: TRBD2; clone size: -
CDR3 DNA: TGTGCCAGCGTGGGGACAGGGGCCGAGCAGTACTTC; CDR3 protein: CASVGTGAEQYF; J gene: TRBJ2-7; V gene: TRBV25-1; D gene: TRBD1; clone size: -
CDR3 DNA: TGCGCCAGCAGCCAAGTGGCAGGGGACGGCTACACCTTC; CDR3 protein: CASSQVAGDGYTF; J gene: TRBJ1-2; V gene: TRBV4-1; D gene: -; clone size: -
CDR3 DNA: TGTGCCAGCAGCCTCTTTGAGGGAGCTAACTATGGCTACACCTTC; CDR3 protein: CASSLFEGANYGYTF; J gene: TRBJ1-2; V gene: TRBV7-8; D gene: -; clone size: -
CDR3 DNA: TGTGCCAGCAGTCCTCAGGGGGTGGGTCGCTACGAGCAGTACTTC; CDR3 protein: CASSPQGVGRYEQYF; J gene: TRBJ2-7; V gene: TRBV28; D gene: TRBD1; clone size: -
CDR3 DNA: TGCGCCAGCAGCGGGACGAGCTTCGGGACTAGCATTACGCCCTACGAGCAGTACTTC; CDR3 protein: CASSGTSFGTSITPYEQYF; J gene: TRBJ2-7; V gene: TRBV5-1; D gene: TRBD2; clone size: -
CDR3 DNA: TGTGCCATCAGTGAATCCGGGACTAGCGGCCTTCCGTTCTTC; CDR3 protein: CAISESGTSGLPFF; J gene: TRBJ2-1; V gene: TRBV10-3; D gene: TRBD2; clone size: -
CDR3 DNA: TGTGCCAGCAGCTTTGATCCGAGCTCCTACAATGAGCAGTTCTTC; CDR3 protein: CASSFDPSSYNEQFF; J gene: TRBJ2-1; V gene: TRBV11-2; D gene: -; clone size: -
CDR3 DNA: TGCGCCAGCAGCCGTACCGGGACGGGATCTTACGAGCAGTACTTC; CDR3 protein: CASSRTGTGSYEQYF; J gene: TRBJ2-7; V gene: TRBV4-1; D gene: -; clone size: -
CDR3 DNA: TGTGCCAGCAGCGTAGATGGCAGGGAAGAGACCCAGTACTTC; CDR3 protein: CASSVDGREETQYF; J gene: TRBJ2-5; V gene: TRBV9; D gene: -; clone size: -
CDR3 DNA: TGTGCCAGCAGTCCTCGGACTAGCGGAGACTACGAGCAGTACTTC; CDR3 protein: CASSPRTSGDYEQYF; J gene: TRBJ2-7; V gene: TRBV7-8; D gene: TRBD2; clone size: once
CDR3 DNA: TGTGCCAGCAGCGTAATGACAGGGAAAGATACGCAGTATTTT; CDR3 protein: CASSVMTGKDTQYF; J gene: TRBJ2-3; V gene: TRBV9; D gene: TRBD1; clone size: -
CDR3 DNA: TGTGCCAGCAGCGTGAGCGGGAGTAACTCCGAGCAGTACTTC; CDR3 protein: CASSVSGSNSEQYF; J gene: TRBJ2-7; V gene: TRBV7-8; D gene: TRBD2; clone size: -
CDR3 DNA: TGCGCCAGCAGCCAAGGACCGGGACGGCTATACGAGCAGTACTTC; CDR3 protein: CASSQGPGRLYEQYF; J gene: TRBJ2-7; V gene: TRBV4-3; D gene: -; clone size: -